Listed here is a single TCR beta chain. No antigen is known for it. The record has no base qualities; no much larger clone is one base away. The data originate from a study of CD8 T cells in ankylosing spondylitis (dated by TCRdb to about 2017). Concerning the study at large: To find TCR variants linked to disease, the study profiled T cell receptor beta repertoires in ankylosing spondylitis patients and healthy donors. The whole study cohort included under 140 healthy donors and 25 or so ankylosing spondylitis patients. Peripheral blood was sampled, and synovial fluid was also collected from ankylosing spondylitis patients.

Overall results and qualifications from the work: Some motif variants had previously been reported in the synovial fluid and blood of reactive arthritis patients, which suggests shared mechanisms of disease initiation. The disease-linked clones had a CD8+ phenotype and were found at relatively low frequencies in peripheral blood. A TCR beta motif of seven or eight highly homologous amino acid variants appeared characteristic of blood from ankylosing spondylitis patients. According to the report, matched synovial fluid samples from ankylosing spondylitis patients were significantly enriched for the disease-linked clones.

A distance of 7 bases separates the germline ends of V and J, which lose 1 base and 6 bases respectively. Via the germline V gene, CDR1 is ENHRY and CDR2 SYGVKD. CDR3 length: 12 amino acids, cysteine to phenylalanine. Only the CDR3 portion is preserved as DNA: 36 bases, with reading frame beginning at the first base. Synovial fluid samples were paired with blood samples taken from the same ankylosing spondylitis patients. Sequenced on an Illumina HiSeq 2500. TCR beta libraries were prepared by quantitative 5'-RACE with molecular barcodes. The original pipeline was this. A new computational method based on a probabilistic model of VDJ rearrangement was used to identify disease-linked TCR variants. TCRdb took the public reads, trimmed them with fastp at Q25, ran MiXCR for clone calling and kept in-frame beta chains. CDR3 protein sequences are deduplicated, and each keeps its most common genes and DNA. For this entry, the V and J calls and clone size follow TCRdb and not the study's own pipeline. Counted in this sample were around 100,000 distinct CDR3 sequences; less than 25% of them appeared once. Around an eighth of the sample rests with the top ten.

The rearrangement combines TRBV10-3 with TRBJ2-7; no D segment can be confidently identified. The sequence derives from a male donor with ankylosing spondylitis. The source material was synovial fluid, either unsorted or a sorted T cell fraction (not recorded which). CDR3 loop: CAISELLSEQYF. The nucleotide sequence is TGTGCCATCAGTGAGTTGCTTTCCGAGCAGTACTTC.